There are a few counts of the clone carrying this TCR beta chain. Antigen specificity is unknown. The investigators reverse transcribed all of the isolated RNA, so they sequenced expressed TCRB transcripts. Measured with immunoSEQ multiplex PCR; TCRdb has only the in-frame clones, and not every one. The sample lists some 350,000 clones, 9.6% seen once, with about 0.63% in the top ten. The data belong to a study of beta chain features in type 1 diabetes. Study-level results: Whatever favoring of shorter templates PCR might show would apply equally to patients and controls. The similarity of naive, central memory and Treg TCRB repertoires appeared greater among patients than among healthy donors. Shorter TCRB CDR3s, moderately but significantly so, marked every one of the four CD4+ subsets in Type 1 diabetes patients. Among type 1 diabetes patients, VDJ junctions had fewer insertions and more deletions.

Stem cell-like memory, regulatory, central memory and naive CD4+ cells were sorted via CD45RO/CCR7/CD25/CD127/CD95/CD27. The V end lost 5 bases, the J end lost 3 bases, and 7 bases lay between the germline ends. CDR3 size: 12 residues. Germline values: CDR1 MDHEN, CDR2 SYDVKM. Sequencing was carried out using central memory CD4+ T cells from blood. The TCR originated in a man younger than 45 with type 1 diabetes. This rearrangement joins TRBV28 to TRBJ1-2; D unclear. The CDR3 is CASSDLDYGYTF. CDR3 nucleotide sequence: TGTGCCAGCAGTGACTTGGACTATGGCTACACCTTC.